This is a list of T cell receptor beta chains from one sample in a study of T cell responses to AZD1222 COVID-19 vaccine. Sequencing was performed with immunoSEQ multiplex PCR; in TCRdb, only in-frame clones are kept and a portion is missing. This sample has 130,000 to 150,000 clones; roughly four fifths occur once, and the top ten carry around 4.1%. The source was peripheral blood, collected on day 0 of MenACWY control vaccination. The receptor source for this set is an adult in good health. Each CDR3 is given with its conserved first and last residue. A D gene is named only where the DNA matches it firmly. Clone size is shown for a subset of rows, as once, few, many or a class of expanded clone.

clone_size	d_call	j_call	v_call	cdr3_aa	cdr3_nt
.	.	TRBJ1-5	TRBV29-1	CSVGDGINQPQHF	TGCAGCGTTGGGGACGGAATCAATCAGCCCCAGCATTTT
.	.	TRBJ1-1	TRBV13	CASSPLARNTEAFF	TGTGCCAGCAGCCCCCTAGCTCGGAACACTGAAGCTTTCTTT
.	.	TRBJ1-5	TRBV5-5	CASSLAPRDHQPQHF	TGTGCCAGCAGCTTGGCCCCCAGGGATCATCAGCCCCAGCATTTT
.	TRBD2	TRBJ2-7	TRBV10-2	CASSESASGGAAYEQYF	TGCGCCAGCAGTGAGTCGGCTAGCGGGGGGGCGGCCTACGAGCAGTACTTC
once	.	TRBJ1-1	TRBV11-2	CASSAGTEAQAFF	TGTGCCAGCAGCGCCGGGACCGAAGCCCAAGCTTTCTTT
once	TRBD1	TRBJ1-4	TRBV6-5	CASSFRGANEKLFF	TGTGCCAGCAGTTTCAGGGGGGCTAATGAAAAACTGTTTTTT
.	.	TRBJ1-4	TRBV6-5	CASSRLATNEKLFF	TGTGCCAGCAGCCGCCTCGCAACTAATGAAAAACTGTTTTTT
.	.	TRBJ2-1	TRBV12-5	CASGLGLVTGNEQFF	TGTGCTAGTGGTTTGGGCCTAGTGACTGGGAATGAGCAGTTCTTC
once	.	TRBJ1-6	TRBV28	CASNPAGSYNSPLHF	TGTGCCAGCAACCCGGCAGGCTCCTATAATTCACCCCTCCACTTT
.	.	TRBJ1-1	TRBV7-8	CASSLGTGRNTEAFF	TGTGCCAGCAGCTTGGGTACAGGGAGGAACACTGAAGCTTTCTTT
.	.	TRBJ1-5	TRBV7-9	CASSPTLEGPQHF	TGTGCCAGCAGCCCGACCCTCGAGGGGCCCCAGCATTTT
few	.	TRBJ1-2	TRBV18	CASSRTGDRNGYTF	TGTGCCAGCTCACGAACCGGCGACAGGAATGGCTACACCTTC
.	.	TRBJ1-3	TRBV29-1	CSVASDSGNTIYF	TGCAGCGTTGCATCGGACTCTGGAAACACCATATATTTT
.	TRBD2	TRBJ2-3	TRBV5-4	CASSLGGGTPGRTQYF	TGTGCCAGCAGCTTGGGCGGGGGAACCCCCGGTAGGACGCAGTATTTT
.	.	TRBJ2-2	TRBV28	CASSLAGELFF	TGTGCCAGCAGTTTGGCCGGGGAGCTGTTTTTT
.	.	TRBJ2-3	TRBV5-1	CASSGAGSADTQYF	TGCGCCAGCAGTGGGGCGGGGAGTGCAGATACGCAGTATTTT
.	.	TRBJ2-1	TRBV2	CASSDPPGEQFF	TGTGCCAGCAGTGATCCCCCGGGTGAGCAGTTCTTC
few	.	TRBJ1-5	TRBV28	CASSFAGQPQHF	TGTGCCAGCAGTTTCGCTGGTCAGCCCCAGCATTTT
.	.	TRBJ1-6	TRBV2	CASRLQSSYNSPLHF	TGTGCCAGCAGACTACAGAGCTCCTATAATTCACCCCTCCACTTT
few	.	TRBJ1-3	TRBV5-3	CARSSSTGILSGNTIYF	TGTGCCAGAAGCTCATCGACAGGCATTCTCTCTGGAAACACCATATATTTT
.	TRBD1	TRBJ2-2	TRBV2	CASSKTGIITGELFF	TGTGCCAGCAGTAAGACAGGGATAATCACCGGGGAGCTGTTTTTT
.	TRBD1	TRBJ1-2	TRBV29-1	CSVEDRQGAAGYTF	TGCAGCGTTGAAGATCGACAGGGGGCCGCTGGCTACACCTTC
once	.	TRBJ2-3	TRBV7-3	CASSLSHQGVDTQYF	TGTGCCAGCAGCTTAAGTCACCAGGGAGTGGATACGCAGTATTTT
.	.	TRBJ1-1	TRBV28	CASSLFPTEAFF	TGTGCCAGCAGTCTTTTCCCAACTGAAGCTTTCTTT
.	.	TRBJ1-2	TRBV5-1	CASSLASGRSYGYTF	TGCGCCAGCAGCTTGGCGTCCGGGCGGAGCTATGGCTACACCTTC
.	.	TRBJ1-6	TRBV30	CAWRADKVDSPLHF	TGTGCCTGGAGGGCGGACAAAGTAGATTCACCCCTCCACTTT
.	.	TRBJ1-4	TRBV19	CASSIWGVNEKLFF	TGTGCCAGTAGTATTTGGGGAGTTAATGAAAAACTGTTTTTT
.	.	TRBJ1-1	TRBV12-5	CASGLVPGRTEAFF	TGTGCTAGTGGTTTGGTCCCCGGTCGGACTGAAGCTTTCTTT
.	.	TRBJ2-5	TRBV6-5	CASRSGWGQETQYF	TGTGCCAGCAGGTCAGGTTGGGGACAAGAGACCCAGTACTTC
.	.	TRBJ2-1	TRBV28	CASSLSGPGDNEQFF	TGTGCCAGCAGCCTCTCGGGGCCGGGGGACAATGAGCAGTTCTTC
few	TRBD1	TRBJ2-1	TRBV5-6	CASSPDRGIYNEQFF	TGTGCCAGCAGCCCGGACAGGGGGATATACAATGAGCAGTTCTTC
.	.	TRBJ1-6	TRBV3-1/TRBV3-2	CASSRTNSPLHF	TGTGCCAGCAGTCGGACCAATTCACCCCTCCACTTT
few	.	TRBJ1-4	TRBV3-1/TRBV3-2	CASSEEVGYTIRNEKLFF	TGTGCCAGCAGCGAAGAAGTGGGCTACACGATCCGTAATGAAAAACTGTTTTTT
.	TRBD2	TRBJ2-3	TRBV7-9	CASSLDRTSGDTQYF	TGTGCCAGCAGCTTAGATCGGACTAGCGGAGATACGCAGTATTTT
.	TRBD1	TRBJ1-2	TRBV10-3	CAISQDRGDGYTF	TGTGCCATCAGCCAGGACAGGGGTGATGGCTACACCTTC
.	.	TRBJ1-2	TRBV7-8	CASSLAHRDYGYTF	TGTGCCAGCAGCTTAGCCCACAGGGACTATGGCTACACCTTC
few	.	TRBJ1-2	TRBV5-4	CASSLGQGRSNYGYTF	TGTGCCAGCAGCTTGGGCCAAGGCCGATCTAACTATGGCTACACCTTC
.	TRBD1	TRBJ1-5	TRBV6-1	CASSEGQGFWPQHF	TGTGCCAGCAGTGAGGGACAGGGTTTTTGGCCCCAGCATTTT
.	TRBD1	TRBJ1-6	TRBV11-2	CASRRQGGNSPLHF	TGTGCCAGCAGACGTCAGGGGGGCAATTCACCCCTCCACTTT
.	.	TRBJ2-5	TRBV28	CASRPVRGSIETQYF	TGTGCCAGCAGGCCCGTGAGGGGAAGTATTGAGACCCAGTACTTC
few	.	TRBJ1-5	TRBV7-8	CASSNTGPYQPQHF	TGTGCCAGCAGCAACACAGGCCCCTATCAGCCCCAGCATTTT
once	.	TRBJ1-5	TRBV12-3/TRBV12-4	CASSLQGRQPQHF	TGTGCCAGCAGTTTACAGGGGAGGCAGCCCCAGCATTTT
.	.	TRBJ2-5	TRBV5-1	CATRWGASGDQETQYF	TGCGCCACCCGGTGGGGGGCTAGCGGAGACCAAGAGACCCAGTACTTC
.	TRBD2	TRBJ2-1	TRBV19	CASTGLAGALASYNEQFF	TGTGCCAGTACCGGACTAGCGGGAGCCCTAGCCTCCTACAATGAGCAGTTCTTC
.	.	TRBJ1-1	TRBV6-5	CASRQNTEAFF	TGTGCCAGTCGTCAGAACACTGAAGCTTTCTTT
.	.	TRBJ2-2	TRBV18	CASSPLGQDTGELFF	TGTGCCAGCTCACCACTTGGGCAAGACACCGGGGAGCTGTTTTTT
large	TRBD1	TRBJ2-2	TRBV9	CASRVGQGGGELFF	TGTGCCAGCAGAGTTGGACAGGGTGGCGGGGAGCTGTTTTTT
.	.	TRBJ2-3	TRBV5-1	CASSPGGPDTQYF	TGCGCCAGCAGCCCCGGGGGGCCAGATACGCAGTATTTT
.	TRBD1	TRBJ2-2	TRBV7-3	CASSYLGQGTGELFF	TGTGCCAGCAGCTACCTCGGACAGGGCACCGGGGAGCTGTTTTTT
.	.	TRBJ1-6	TRBV19	CASSIGTEGSPLHF	TGTGCCAGTAGTATTGGGACGGAGGGGTCACCCCTCCACTTT
.	TRBD2	TRBJ2-5	TRBV7-3	CASSPGGTTHLQETQYF	TGTGCCAGCAGCCCGGGGGGTACAACGCATCTCCAAGAGACCCAGTACTTC
.	.	TRBJ1-2	TRBV5-6	CASSLGPGPGPGRYGYTF	TGTGCCAGCAGCCTGGGGCCAGGTCCCGGGCCAGGGAGATATGGCTACACCTTC
few	.	TRBJ2-1	TRBV27	CASSVGHSRPYNEQFF	TGTGCCAGCAGTGTGGGACACAGCCGGCCCTACAATGAGCAGTTCTTC
.	.	TRBJ2-2	TRBV2	CASNPFGGATGELFF	TGTGCCAGCAACCCCTTCGGGGGAGCAACCGGGGAGCTGTTTTTT
.	TRBD1	TRBJ2-1	TRBV5-1	CASSLQKVDRAHEQFF	TGCGCCAGCAGCTTACAAAAGGTAGACAGGGCCCATGAGCAGTTCTTC
.	.	TRBJ2-2	TRBV6-4	CASSDQGHGELFF	TGTGCCAGCAGTGACCAGGGCCACGGGGAGCTGTTTTTT